This TCR beta chain was sequenced during a study of T cells after yellow fever vaccination. In the case of this clonotype: Its antigen is unidentified.

Study-level results: Although most clonotypes did not, a small share appeared in both CD4 and CD8 compartments. A large majority of primary-vaccination clones showed up again after the booster (around 95% CD4, around 90% CD8).

Via MiXCR, TCRdb re-called the 5' RACE reads, giving one row per CDR3 protein. The sample contains about 320,000 distinct CDR3 sequences, 3.5% to 4.5% of which appear only once. This CDR3 comprises 16 residues. V lost 2 bases to trimming and J lost 7 bases; unmatched junction nucleotides: 6. The V gene's germline CDR1 is SGHTA and CDR2 FQGNSA. The TCR comes from a young man who received the YFV17D yellow fever vaccine. This chain connects TRBV7-2 to TRBJ2-1; 12 nucleotides agree with TRBD1. Sequenced material: PBMCs, taken 15 days after the yellow fever booster vaccination. CDR3: CASSLWDRGLSNEQFF. The CDR3 coding sequence is TGTGCCAGCAGCTTATGGGACAGGGGGCTGAGTAATGAGCAGTTCTTC.